This T cell receptor (beta chain) was documented in a study of shared clonotypes between healthy human individuals. At the level of the study: Per-donor plates numbered three CD4 naive, three CD4 memory, two CD8 naive and one CD8 memory.

Study-level findings and limits: Across subsets, estimated richness was generally greater for naive than for memory populations. With a handful of donors compared, about 5% of naive CD4 clonotypes were shared.

Libraries were prepared by immunoSEQ multiplex PCR; TCRdb keeps only in-frame clonotypes and omits some of them. The repertoire holds 600,000 to 750,000 clones, with 90% as singletons. Concerning this clone: Its antigen is unidentified.

The sequencing input was memory CD8+ T cells from PBMCs. Documented subset: CD45RO+ cells pooled with CCR7-negative TemRA cells. The sequence was obtained from a man aged 18 to 29 in good health. Some clones in this sample may be carry-over from other donors' samples.

CDR3 sequence reads: CAIGGAPGRYEQYF. CDR3 DNA sequence: TGTGCCATCGGCGGGGCCCCGGGACGCTACGAGCAGTACTTC. This chain links TRBV2 with TRBJ2-7; D may be TRBD2 (6 bases). Trimming took 10 bases from V and 3 from J, leaving 19 bases between them. The CDR3 spans 14 residues. Germline V CDR1 and CDR2: SNHLY, FYNNEI.